Listed below are T cell receptor beta chains from one sample, sequenced in a study of blood T cell repertoires in COVID-19. Method: immunoSEQ multiplex PCR; TCRdb's copy keeps in-frame clones and lacks some. The sample has approximately 320,000 clones, approximately 85% seen once. Sequences were obtained from peripheral blood. The receptors were gathered from a human donor in a cohort sampled during active COVID-19. Each CDR3 is given with its conserved first and last residue.

TRBJ1-4	TRBV5-1	CASKLVQDEKLFF
TRBJ2-3	TRBV28	CASSGGTHTDTQYF
TRBJ1-1	TRBV5-6	CASSLGTGNTEAFF
TRBJ2-5	TRBV30	CAWGGAGETQYF
TRBJ1-2	TRBV29-1	CSVAGGGAGGYTF
TRBJ1-1	TRBV11-3	CASSLQWNTEAFF
TRBJ1-3	TRBV11-3	CASSLGGENTIYF
TRBJ1-1	TRBV11-1	CASSLGQGEEAFF
TRBJ2-4	TRBV19	CASTPAGIGKNIQYF
TRBJ1-6	TRBV18	CASSQGQQDNSPLHF
TRBJ2-1	TRBV29-1	CSVVPRSSYNEQFF
TRBJ1-6	TRBV9	CASSVGTGSSPLHF
TRBJ1-4	TRBV6-5	CASRGQAATNEKLFF
TRBJ2-7	TRBV6-5	CASSYSVGQLSYEQYF
TRBJ1-2	TRBV7-9	CASSLLGGTEHGYTF
TRBJ2-2	TRBV27	CASSSGQGAAGELFF
TRBJ1-2	TRBV28	CASSLTGGLYGYTF
TRBJ2-1	TRBV5-1	CASSPRDSTLDNEQFF
TRBJ2-7	TRBV2	CASSGGGYEQYF
TRBJ1-1	TRBV5-6	CASSPLSNTEAFF
TRBJ1-2	TRBV5-1	CASSESRRDYGYTF
TRBJ1-5	TRBV5-1	CASSLAPGGQPQHF
TRBJ1-4	TRBV4-1	CASSQVGGQAEKLFF
TRBJ1-2	TRBV7-9	CASSPTGLYGYTF
TRBJ2-2	TRBV23-1	CASSQTDSVNTGELFF
TRBJ2-3	TRBV3-1/TRBV3-2	CASSRVAGGSTDTQYF
TRBJ2-7	TRBV9	CASSVELGVENEQYF
TRBJ1-1	TRBV7-8	CASSAGQGMNTEAFF
TRBJ2-3	TRBV19	CASRDGQDATDTQYF
TRBJ2-1	TRBV27	CASSLSYPSNEQFF
TRBJ2-1	TRBV7-3	CASSLSENEQFF
TRBJ2-6	TRBV6-6	CASSRRGGTGDGANVLTF
TRBJ1-1	TRBV19	CASSDRQVMNTEAFF
TRBJ2-3	TRBV5-5	CASSFQRMTDTQYF
TRBJ1-3	TRBV15	CATSRAQGGNTIYF
TRBJ2-5	TRBV21-1	CASRKQGTKETQYF
TRBJ1-1	TRBV7-8	CASSSPRQGLALGGTEAFF
TRBJ2-5	TRBV7-2	CASSPYQETQYF
TRBJ2-2	TRBV7-3	CASSFTREAGELFF
TRBJ2-1	TRBV25-1	CASSRTGGRLEEQFF
TRBJ1-3	TRBV9	CASSVRETGYSGNTIYF
TRBJ1-6	TRBV5-3	CARSMSGLSSGEYNSPLHF
TRBJ1-1	TRBV12-3/TRBV12-4	CASRDSMNTEAFF
TRBJ1-5	TRBV5-1	CASSLGTGGNQPQHF
TRBJ1-1	TRBV2	CASKREDAMNTEAFF